This T cell receptor (beta chain) stems from a study of human T cells and chemical hapten exposure. One entry per CDR3 protein, called by TCRdb with MiXCR from the RACE reads. The sample shows about 120,000 distinct CDR3 sequences, roughly 12% of them seen only once. Documented time point: patch test 1, 2 weeks after DPC sensitization. Treatment noted: therapeutic diphenylcyclopropenone sensitization with weekly scalp DPC. In its sample, this clonotype was seen many times. V dropped 0 bases and J dropped 6 bases, with 12 bases sitting between them. CDR3 length equals 14 residues. Germline CDR1 reads LGHNA; CDR2 reads YNFKEQ.

The chain links TRBV4-2 to TRBJ2-7; no firm D call. This receptor was obtained from a woman aged 50 to 65 with alopecia areata. Some clones in this sample may be carry-over from other donors' samples. The material was whole blood, obtained in connection with sensitization to the hapten diphenylcyclopropenone (DPC). The CDR3 sequence: CASSQDSSFPEQYF. CDR3 bases: TGTGCCAGCAGCCAAGACTCTAGTTTCCCCGAGCAGTACTTC.